This T cell receptor (beta chain) was profiled in a study of cytomegalovirus exposure and HLA in healthy donors (dated by TCRdb to 2017 to 2019). General notes on the study: An earlier analysis of 587 of the donors reported over 250 Gb of sequence data and about 120 million unique TCR beta sequences obtained from about 179 million T cells. The study was designed to test whether signatures of past pathogen exposure could be identified by cataloging public T cell receptors. In the later analysis, no new phenotypic data were used to find candidate immune exposures; instead, reliance was placed on TCR beta sequences and their occurrence across donors. Every repertoire in the discovery cohort had been generated on one and the same sequencing platform. Of the roughly 400 genotyped donors, 65% to 90% fell in the genetic ancestry cluster associated with self-reported Caucasian donors. HLA typing included class I and class II loci at four-digit resolution. To decide whether each TCR beta V gene segment behaved as functional or pseudogenic, an earlier analysis of 587 of the donors relied on high-throughput TCR beta sequencing. Because of strong linkage in the cohort, a handful of DR-DQ haplotypes were treated as single units for association and clustering. Donor age, sex, ethnicity and CMV serostatus were collected together with the repertoire data. A later genetic analysis took genome-wide SNP genotypes for 398 of the 666 donors and used that subset as a discovery cohort. The study profiled the T cell repertoires of 500 to 800 subjects by immunosequencing and related them to cytomegalovirus serostatus. About 320 gigabases of sequencing data and approximately 93 million unique TCR sequences were included in an early release covering several hundred HLA-typed donors. A later analysis re-examined previously published TCR beta repertoires from roughly 720 donors and added high-resolution HLA genotyping to investigate patterns of TCR occurrence. Besides the first cohort of around 670 subjects, a separate validation cohort made up of 120 different subjects was used. On average, 235,054 unique TCR beta nucleotide sequences were sequenced per donor among more than 350 genotyped donors of the cohort, with roughly a sixth of those sequences being non-productive. High-throughput TCR immunosequencing, statistical association of individual TCRs with disease status, and machine learning were combined to predict cytomegalovirus infection status. Typing coverage differed by locus: A, B, C, DRB1 and DQB1 were typed in about 620-630 donors, DQA1 in approximately 520, DPA1 in some 570, and DPB1 in 450 to 490.

The library was prepared using the immunoSEQ multiplex PCR assay. For the multiplex PCR, a mixture combining 60 forward primers for TCR Vbeta segments and 13 reverse primers for TCR Jbeta segments was used. The CDR3 region of rearranged TCR beta genes was amplified from genomic DNA by a multiplex PCR assay. The Illumina HiSeq System was used to sequence the amplified TCR beta libraries as 87-base-pair reads. The authors' analysis ran thus. A later analysis counted tens of millions of unique TCR beta chains across the 640 or so repertoires, and some 11 million of these chains were shared by at least two donors. Raw reads were error-corrected and collapsed into unique sequences by a nearest-neighbor algorithm in which closely related sequences were merged to remove PCR and sequencing errors. CDR3 sequences were aligned to IMGT reference sequences to assign V, D and J gene segments. Each retained sequence needed at least a six-nucleotide match to both a V gene segment and a J gene segment. Rearrangements were called productive when the CDR3 lacked stop codons and stayed in frame with V and J; all others were non-productive. Following IMGT convention, CDR3 was defined as the stretch from the second conserved V-encoded cysteine up to the conserved J-encoded phenylalanine. Sequences without an unambiguous match to a single V gene segment were excluded from the earlier analysis of approximately 600 of the donors. An earlier analysis of a few hundred of the donors called V segments functional above 56.7% productive rearrangements and segregating when the between-donor standard deviation exceeded 5%. A statistical classification framework was built to diagnose cytomegalovirus status from the catalog of TCR beta chain sequences. A later analysis assigned V and J genes by comparing TCR nucleotide sequences with IMGT/GENE-DB human TR gene sequences. Using the TCRdist pipeline, a later analysis assigned CDR3 sequences along with most-parsimonious VDJ recombination scenarios. A later analysis defined each TCR beta chain by its CDR3 amino acid sequence plus V-gene family, and excluded reads lacking a unique V-gene family. As a way to deal with suspected cross-contamination and a sequencing artifact, a later analysis dropped approximately 570 nucleotide sequences that were highly shared and had low generation probability. For each public chain, a later analysis derived a clonal expansion index from normalized ranks of inferred template counts within each repertoire. Generation probabilities in a later analysis came from a VDJ recombination model fitted to out-of-frame rearrangements, and those results were checked against IGoR. In a later analysis, hypergeometric tests were used to score TCR-TCR, TCR-HLA and TCR-CMV co-occurrence, with a repertoire-size bias correction applied to TCR pairs. A later analysis estimated false discovery rates by permuting HLA or CMV assignments 20 times. In a later analysis, co-occurring TCRs were grouped with DBSCAN, and TCRdist sequence similarity was added when clustering was performed within HLA-allele-positive subsets. Co-occurrence clustering excluded repertoires with fewer than 30,000 or more than 120,000 public chains, plus five with anomalous nucleotide sharing. As stored in TCRdb, this immuneACCESS dataset retains in-frame rearrangements with V and J assigned. A fraction of the clones does not appear; measured against another copy, unresolved V genes explain less than half of the discrepancy, and the remainder lacks a known reason. V, J and clone size are taken as reported in that table, and D and trimming were inferred from the DNA itself. In all, the sample holds about 300,000 clones, and 86% of those were seen once. Jointly, the top ten make up roughly 4% of the sample.

The CDR3 runs 13 residues from the cysteine to the phenylalanine. Kept here is only the CDR3 DNA, which spans 39 bases and is read in frame from base 1. Findings and caveats that apply to the study as a whole: An association between a missense DCLRE1C variant and V-gene and J-gene trimming of TCR beta chains was found in a later genetic analysis and replicated in an independent cohort. Roughly uniform sequencing depth across donors was assumed in presence/absence analyses, although this assumption may not hold. Most TCR sequences were seen in very few donors, while some public TCRs were found in many individuals. In a later genetic analysis, fewer N-insertions in productive TCRs were reported among donors in an Asian-associated ancestry cluster than the roughly 700-donor mean. Compared with equally common non-associated chains, HLA-associated TCR beta chains in a later analysis were more clonally expanded and had lower generation probabilities. Correlated functional status among segregating V segments might be attributable to linkage disequilibrium, but an unknown experimental factor could not be ruled out. Immune exposure information for the cohort was limited to CMV serostatus. A later analysis reported that several top co-occurrence clusters appeared linked to parvovirus B19, influenza, CMV and Epstein-Barr virus. An earlier analysis of 587 of the donors showed that most TCR beta V segments appeared in productive rearrangements either about 90% or about 30% of the time, which broadly matched IMGT annotations. A further reported finding was that TCR beta sequences accurately predicted the HLA-A and HLA-B alleles for most subjects in the first cohort. Because counts were too low, approximately 15 rarely observed V segments, including chromosome 9 orphons, were excluded from the earlier analysis of 500 to 700 of the donors. A few of the identified cytomegalovirus-associated TCR beta chains were confirmed in vitro to be specific for cytomegalovirus antigens. Because HLA typing was missing for some donors at each locus, association tests included only the typed subset. The authors suggested that the approach could potentially be generalized to other disease states and immunological phenotypes. In a later analysis, TCR association rates were found to vary across HLA loci, with the most associated TCRs seen for DRB1 alleles and the fewest for HLA-C alleles. A group of highly shared sequence variants was considered likely to be a technical artifact of the sequencing pipeline. Only TCR beta chains were sequenced in this cohort, and the absence of alpha or paired-chain data limited detectable features. In the study, around 150 TCR beta chains were listed as associated with cytomegalovirus. Some IMGT-functional V segments, including TRBV6-2 and TRBV6-3, could not be distinguished by the 87-base-pair reads and were therefore excluded. A later analysis associated roughly 17,000 TCR beta sequences with specific HLA alleles at a false discovery rate of 0.05. In a later analysis, most CMV-associated TCR beta chains were found to appear HLA-restricted, with HLA associations seemingly driven largely by CMV exposure. Strong co-occurrence of HLA alleles, especially DR and DQ, made assigning TCR associations to individual alleles difficult. Cytomegalovirus status was reported to be diagnosed by the classifier with high specificity and sensitivity in both the original and validation cohorts.

The cohort was made up of approximately 670 healthy bone marrow donors. Cohort members were all nominally healthy when sampled, although unrecorded immune exposures were likely present. The donor was CMV seropositive and was included in the group of 250 to 300 seropositive cohort members. A peripheral blood sample was collected from each donor, and TCR beta sequencing was performed on peripheral blood mononuclear cells. Genomic DNA was extracted from the blood cell samples with the Qiagen DNeasy Blood Extraction Kit. Remarks on this clone: Its antigen is unknown. Per-base quality was not reported, and no clone a single base away is much larger than it.

Material for sequencing was PBMCs. The V and J segments used are TRBV21-1 and TRBJ2-7; no DNA check was done on the table's D call, TRBD2. TRBV21-1 is labeled a pseudogene. The receptor was isolated from a man aged 40-55 years in good health and CMV-seropositive. The DNA reads TGTGCCAGCAGCACCCCCGCCGGCGGATTGTGGTACTTC. This sequence encodes CASSTPAGGLWYF.